The T cell receptor beta chain under discussion was sequenced for a study of T cell responses to AZD1222 COVID-19 vaccine. Study-level findings and limits: Within unmutated variant regions lay the reported targets of nearly half of spike-specific TCRs. Baseline serology detected seropositivity in only 6 or 7 AZD1222 recipients.

Note on this clone: Antigen: not known.

The CDR3 is 15 residues long. The V end was cut by 0 bases, the J end by 4 bases, with 13 bases between. Germline V CDR1 and CDR2: SGHKS, YYEKEE (reference sequence). This table comes from immunoSEQ multiplex PCR, and its TCRdb copy is limited to in-frame clones, with some not included. There are 80,000 to 100,000 clones in the sample; approximately 91% occur only once, and roughly 4.9% lies in the top ten. Second-dose timings of about 4 or about 12 weeks were pooled. The chain joins TRBV5-5 to TRBJ1-2; D might be TRBD1 (5 bases). The clonotype originates from an adult who received the AZD1222 COVID-19 vaccine. Material: peripheral blood, obtained 28 days after the second AZD1222 dose. CDR3 sequence: CASSLEQAPFYGYTF. CDR3 in DNA: TGTGCCAGCAGCTTGGAACAGGCCCCTTTCTATGGCTACACCTTC. Full variable domain (outside the CDR3, taken from reference TRBV5-5 and TRBJ1-2): DAGVTQSPTHLIKTRGQQVTLRCSPISGHKSVSWYQQVLGQGPQFIFQYYEKEERGRGNFPDRFSARQFPNYSSELNVNALLLGDSALYLCASSLEQAPFYGYTFGSGTRLTVV.